This is a list of T cell receptor beta chains from one sample in a study of cytomegalovirus exposure and HLA in healthy donors. The assay was immunoSEQ multiplex PCR, and TCRdb's table has in-frame clones only and misses some. This table lists some 89,000 clones. The specimen was PBMCs. The origin of the receptors is a woman aged 25 to 39 in good health and CMV-seronegative. Each CDR3 is given with its conserved first and last residue. The D gene is left open where the match is weak.

TRBJ1-1	TRBV30	.	CAWSAGQLNTEAFF	TGTGCCTGGAGTGCCGGACAGTTGAACACTGAAGCTTTCTTT
TRBJ1-5	TRBV7-6	.	CASSLVQGHDQPQHF	TGTGCCAGCAGCTTGGTTCAGGGACACGATCAGCCCCAGCATTTT
TRBJ1-6	TRBV4-1	.	CASSPRDTGDSPLHF	TGCGCCAGCAGCCCCCGGGACACCGGAGATTCACCCCTCCACTTT
TRBJ2-2	TRBV6-4	TRBD2	CASSDGLAGDTGELFF	TGTGCCAGCAGTGACGGACTAGCGGGAGACACCGGGGAGCTGTTTTTT
TRBJ1-5	TRBV4-1	.	CASSHASQGSHQPQHF	TGCGCCAGCAGCCACGCGAGCCAGGGTTCACATCAGCCCCAGCATTTT
TRBJ2-7	TRBV14	.	CASSQESSSYEQYF	TGTGCCAGCAGCCAAGAGTCCAGCTCCTACGAGCAGTACTTC
TRBJ1-5	TRBV28	TRBD1	CASSSQGAGGQPQHF	TGTGCCAGCAGTTCGCAGGGGGCAGGAGGTCAGCCCCAGCATTTT
TRBJ1-1	TRBV2	.	CASSGVGDTEAFF	TGTGCCAGCAGTGGGGTCGGGGACACTGAAGCTTTCTTT
TRBJ2-3	TRBV4-2	TRBD1	CASSQGTGADFDTQYF	TGTGCCAGCAGCCAAGGTACAGGGGCCGACTTCGATACGCAGTATTTT
TRBJ1-3	TRBV7-3	.	CASSLLGATSSGNTIYF	TGTGCCAGCAGCTTATTAGGGGCAACAAGCTCTGGAAACACCATATATTTT
TRBJ2-2	TRBV7-9	.	CASSFSDTGELFF	TGTGCCAGCAGCTTTTCGGACACCGGGGAGCTGTTTTTT
TRBJ2-3	TRBV10-3	TRBD2	CAISVRTRPTDTQYF	TGTGCCATCAGTGTCAGGACTAGACCCACAGATACGCAGTATTTT
TRBJ2-7	TRBV18	TRBD1	CASSPVGQGDYEQYF	TGTGCCAGCTCACCAGTCGGACAGGGGGACTACGAGCAGTACTTC
TRBJ2-7	TRBV7-2	.	CASSLAGGYEQYF	TGTGCCAGCAGCTTAGCAGGGGGATACGAGCAGTACTTC
TRBJ2-7	TRBV28	TRBD1	CASSTTGTGRTYEQYF	TGTGCCAGCAGTACGACTGGGACAGGGCGAACCTACGAGCAGTACTTC
TRBJ1-6	TRBV6-4	TRBD1	CASSDSTGGNSPLHF	TGTGCCAGCAGTGACTCGACAGGGGGTAATTCACCCCTCCACTTT
TRBJ2-1	TRBV4-2	TRBD1	CASSQGTGSQFF	TGTGCCAGCAGCCAAGGGACAGGGTCCCAGTTCTTC
TRBJ2-7	TRBV27	TRBD1	CASSSTLGQGGSYEQYF	TGTGCCAGCAGTTCCACCCTAGGACAGGGCGGATCCTACGAGCAGTACTTC